A selection of T cell receptor beta chains follows, all from one sample in a study of cytomegalovirus exposure and HLA in healthy donors. Here immunoSEQ multiplex PCR was the method, and the copy in TCRdb shows in-frame clones only, minus some. The sample yields under 150,000 clones, around 77% seen once. The sample consisted of PBMCs. The receptors derive from a woman aged 50 to 60 in good health and CMV-seronegative. CDR3s include the opening cysteine and the closing phenylalanine or tryptophan. A D gene is named only where the DNA matches it firmly. Some rows have no size entry. The others give once, few or many, or a class for an expanded clone.

>-|TRBJ1-2|TRBV6-1|TRBD1
CASSDFLDRDNGYTF
TGTGCCAGCAGTGATTTTTTGGACAGGGATAATGGCTACACCTTC
>once|TRBJ2-7|TRBV25-1|TRBD1
CASSEVRTGSTYF
TGTGCCAGCAGTGAAGTTAGGACAGGGAGTACGTACTTC
>-|TRBJ1-2|TRBV19|TRBD1
CASSIGQGANYGYTF
TGTGCCAGTAGTATAGGCCAGGGGGCCAACTATGGCTACACCTTC
>-|TRBJ2-2|TRBV2|-
CASRQGQMSGELFF
TGTGCCAGCAGGCAAGGACAGATGTCCGGGGAGCTGTTTTTT
>-|TRBJ1-3|TRBV5-1|-
CASSLGRAGNTIYF
TGCGCCAGCAGCTTGGGCAGGGCTGGAAACACCATATATTTT
>few|TRBJ1-6|TRBV27|TRBD1
CASSFRAGGNSPLHF
TGTGCCAGCAGTTTTCGGGCAGGGGGAAATTCACCCCTCCACTTT
>-|TRBJ2-7|TRBV4-2|TRBD2
CASSRTYGLAGDEQYF
TGTGCCAGCAGCCGGACATACGGACTAGCGGGGGACGAGCAGTACTTC
>-|TRBJ1-4|TRBV5-3|-
CARSSPSGATNEKLFF
TGTGCCAGAAGCTCGCCTTCAGGGGCAACTAATGAAAAACTGTTTTTT
>-|TRBJ1-5|TRBV19|TRBD1
CASSTTGGNQPQHF
TGTGCCAGTAGTACCACAGGGGGCAATCAGCCCCAGCATTTT
>-|TRBJ2-7|TRBV7-6|-
CASSSTWAGAWSYEQYF
TGTGCCAGCAGCTCCACCTGGGCGGGGGCCTGGTCCTACGAGCAGTACTTC
>-|TRBJ1-2|TRBV30|TRBD1
CAWGTGYGYTF
TGTGCCTGGGGGACAGGTTATGGCTACACCTTC
>once|TRBJ2-1|TRBV6-1|-
CASSEFGRGFPGEQFF
TGTGCCAGCAGTGAATTCGGCCGGGGTTTCCCTGGGGAGCAGTTCTTC
>few|TRBJ1-2|TRBV2|-
CASWRGINYGYTF
TGTGCCAGCTGGCGGGGGATTAACTATGGCTACACCTTC
>-|TRBJ1-1|TRBV19|TRBD1
CASLDRGPTEAFF
TGTGCCAGCCTGGACAGGGGACCTACTGAAGCTTTCTTT
>-|TRBJ1-2|TRBV7-9|-
CASSLGVNYGYTF
TGTGCCAGCAGCTTAGGCGTAAACTATGGCTACACCTTC
>-|TRBJ1-2|TRBV7-2|-
CASSSRRQDSNYGYTF
TGTGCCAGCAGCTCTCGGAGACAGGATTCTAACTATGGCTACACCTTC
>-|TRBJ1-2|TRBV27|TRBD1
CASSFYRGQGLSGYTF
TGTGCCAGCAGTTTTTACAGGGGGCAAGGGTTGAGTGGCTACACCTTC
>-|TRBJ1-2|TRBV27|TRBD1
CASSLRTGGADGYTF
TGTGCCAGCAGTTTAAGGACAGGGGGGGCGGATGGCTACACCTTC
>-|TRBJ1-2|TRBV5-1|-
CASSVAGGSNYGYTF
TGCGCCAGCAGCGTAGCTGGGGGCTCTAACTATGGCTACACCTTC
>once|TRBJ1-2|TRBV5-1|TRBD1
CASSWDGQGERAGYTF
TGCGCCAGCAGCTGGGACGGACAGGGGGAAAGGGCTGGCTACACCTTC
>few|TRBJ2-1|TRBV5-6|-
CASRSDGGAYNEQFF
TGTGCCAGCAGGTCCGACGGAGGGGCCTACAATGAGCAGTTCTTC
>-|TRBJ2-1|TRBV7-2|-
CASSLRQSSYNEQFF
TGTGCCAGCAGCTTACGACAAAGCTCCTACAATGAGCAGTTCTTC
>once|TRBJ1-1|TRBV7-6|-
CASSRGDGVGTEAFF
TGTGCCAGCAGCCGCGGGGACGGAGTAGGCACTGAAGCTTTCTTT
>once|TRBJ2-3|TRBV6-1|TRBD2
CASTLAGGTDTQYF
TGTGCCAGCACTCTGGCGGGGGGTACAGATACGCAGTATTTT
>-|TRBJ1-2|TRBV5-4|-
CASSPHRNYGYTF
TGTGCCAGCAGCCCCCACAGAAACTATGGCTACACCTTC
>-|TRBJ1-2|TRBV10-3|TRBD1
CASRTGYGYTF
TGTGCCAGTCGGACAGGGTATGGCTACACCTTC
>few|TRBJ2-2|TRBV5-6|TRBD2
CASTRTSGGYTGELFF
TGTGCCAGCACCAGGACTAGCGGGGGTTACACCGGGGAGCTGTTTTTT
>-|TRBJ2-4|TRBV19|TRBD1
CASSRLGRRTGDLAKNIQYF
TGTGCCAGTAGTAGACTAGGGAGAAGGACAGGGGATTTAGCCAAAAACATTCAGTACTTC
>-|TRBJ2-6|TRBV5-1|-
CASSLRQGGSGANVLTF
TGCGCCAGCAGCTTGCGTCAGGGTGGTTCTGGGGCCAACGTCCTGACTTTC
>-|TRBJ1-6|TRBV9|-
CASSVDGVGLTIEPLHF
TGTGCCAGCAGCGTAGACGGGGTTGGACTAACTATAGAACCCCTCCACTTT
>few|TRBJ1-1|TRBV7-2|-
CASSLSAENTEAFF
TGTGCCAGCAGCTTATCCGCGGAGAACACTGAAGCTTTCTTT
>-|TRBJ2-4|TRBV28|-
CASSFSERTPNIQYF
TGTGCCAGCAGTTTTTCGGAACGGACACCAAACATTCAGTACTTC
>-|TRBJ1-3|TRBV29-1|-
CSVEVGGTGNTIYF
TGCAGCGTTGAAGTGGGGGGTACTGGAAACACCATATATTTT
>few|TRBJ1-2|TRBV7-9|-
CASSLGGVNGYTF
TGTGCCAGCAGCTTGGGAGGGGTAAATGGCTACACCTTC
>-|TRBJ2-5|TRBV11-2|TRBD2
CASSLDRSGGPGETQYF
TGTGCCAGCAGCTTAGATCGAAGCGGGGGGCCGGGGGAGACCCAGTACTTC
>-|TRBJ2-1|TRBV7-2|TRBD2
CASSSLLLAGGYNEQFF
TGTGCCAGCAGCTCCCTCCTATTAGCGGGGGGGTACAATGAGCAGTTCTTC
>-|TRBJ1-5|TRBV28|TRBD1
CASSLDRGYGQPQHF
TGTGCCAGCAGTTTGGACAGGGGGTATGGGCAGCCCCAGCATTTT
>-|TRBJ2-7|TRBV5-4|TRBD2
CASSLSSGGVSYEQYF
TGTGCCAGCAGCTTGTCTAGCGGGGGCGTCTCCTACGAGCAGTACTTC
>few|TRBJ2-7|TRBV6-6|-
CASSYEAGAHEQYF
TGTGCCAGCAGTTACGAGGCAGGGGCCCACGAGCAGTACTTC
>-|TRBJ2-1|TRBV2|TRBD1
CASPSPRQGSSYNEQFF
TGTGCCAGCCCCTCACCCCGACAGGGGAGCTCCTACAATGAGCAGTTCTTC
>few|TRBJ1-4|TRBV18|TRBD1
CASSLSSGGAAEKLFF
TGTGCCAGCTCACTGTCCTCAGGGGGTGCTGCTGAAAAACTGTTTTTT
>-|TRBJ2-5|TRBV11-2|TRBD2
CASSQAGGGQETQYF
TGTGCCAGCAGCCAAGCGGGCGGGGGTCAAGAGACCCAGTACTTC
>few|TRBJ2-7|TRBV11-2|-
CASSLGVPLGEQYF
TGTGCCAGCAGCTTAGGGGTACCCTTGGGCGAGCAGTACTTC
>-|TRBJ1-5|TRBV7-9|TRBD1
CASSLDRGNQPQHF
TGTGCCAGCAGCTTGGACAGGGGAAATCAGCCCCAGCATTTT